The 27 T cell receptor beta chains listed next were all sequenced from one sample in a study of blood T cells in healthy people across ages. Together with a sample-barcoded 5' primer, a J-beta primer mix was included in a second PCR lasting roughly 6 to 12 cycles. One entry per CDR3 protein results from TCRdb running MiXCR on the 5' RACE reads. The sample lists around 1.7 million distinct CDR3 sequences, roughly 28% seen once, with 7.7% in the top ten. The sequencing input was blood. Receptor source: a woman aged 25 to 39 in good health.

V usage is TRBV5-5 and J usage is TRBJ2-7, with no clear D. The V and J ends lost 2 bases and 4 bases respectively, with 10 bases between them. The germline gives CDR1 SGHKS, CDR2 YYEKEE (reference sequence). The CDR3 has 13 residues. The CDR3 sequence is CASSFRIPYEQYF. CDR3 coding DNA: TGTGCCAGCAGCTTCAGGATTCCATACGAGCAGTACTTC.

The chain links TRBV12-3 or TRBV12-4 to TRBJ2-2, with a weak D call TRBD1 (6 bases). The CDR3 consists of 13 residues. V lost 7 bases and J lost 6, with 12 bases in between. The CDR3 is CASTHRAPGELFF. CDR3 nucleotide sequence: TGTGCCAGCACCCACAGGGCCCCCGGGGAGCTGTTTTTT.

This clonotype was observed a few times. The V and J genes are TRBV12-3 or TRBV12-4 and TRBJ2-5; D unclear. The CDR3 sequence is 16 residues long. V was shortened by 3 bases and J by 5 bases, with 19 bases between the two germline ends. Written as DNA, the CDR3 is TGTGCCAGCAGTTTGTTCAGCGACTTCCAGAGCGAGACCCAGTACTTC. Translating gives CASSLFSDFQSETQYF.

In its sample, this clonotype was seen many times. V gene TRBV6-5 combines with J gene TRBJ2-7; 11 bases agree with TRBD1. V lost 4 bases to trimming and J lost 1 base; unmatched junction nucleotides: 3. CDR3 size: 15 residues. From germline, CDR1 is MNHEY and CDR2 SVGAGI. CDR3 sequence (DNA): TGTGCCAGCAGTTTCCGGGACAGGGGGTCCTACGAGCAGTACTTC. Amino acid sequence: CASSFRDRGSYEQYF.

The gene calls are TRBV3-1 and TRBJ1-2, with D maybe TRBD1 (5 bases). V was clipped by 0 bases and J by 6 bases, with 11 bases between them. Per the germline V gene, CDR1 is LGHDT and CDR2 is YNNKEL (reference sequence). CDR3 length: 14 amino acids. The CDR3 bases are TGTGCCAGCAGCCAAGACGGAGGGGTGAATGGCTACACCTTC. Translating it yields CASSQDGGVNGYTF.

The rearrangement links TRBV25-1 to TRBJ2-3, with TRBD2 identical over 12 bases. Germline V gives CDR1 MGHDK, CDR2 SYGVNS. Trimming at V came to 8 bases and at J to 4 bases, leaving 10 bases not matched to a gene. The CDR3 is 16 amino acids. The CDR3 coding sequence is TGTGCCAGCGCAGGCCAACTAGCGGGGGGAGCAGATACGCAGTATTTT. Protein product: CASAGQLAGGADTQYF.

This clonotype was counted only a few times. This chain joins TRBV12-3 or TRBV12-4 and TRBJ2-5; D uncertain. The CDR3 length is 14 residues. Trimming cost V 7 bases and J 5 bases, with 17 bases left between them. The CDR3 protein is CASTDEAGWETQYF. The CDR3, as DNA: TGTGCCAGCACCGATGAGGCAGGCTGGGAGACCCAGTACTTC.

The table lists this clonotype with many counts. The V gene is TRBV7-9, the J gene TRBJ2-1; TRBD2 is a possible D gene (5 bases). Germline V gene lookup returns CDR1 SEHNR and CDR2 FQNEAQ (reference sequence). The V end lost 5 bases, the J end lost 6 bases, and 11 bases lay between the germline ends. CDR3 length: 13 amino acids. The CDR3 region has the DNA TGTGCCAGCAGCCACCGGACTCGCAATGAGCAGTTCTTC. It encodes CASSHRTRNEQFF.

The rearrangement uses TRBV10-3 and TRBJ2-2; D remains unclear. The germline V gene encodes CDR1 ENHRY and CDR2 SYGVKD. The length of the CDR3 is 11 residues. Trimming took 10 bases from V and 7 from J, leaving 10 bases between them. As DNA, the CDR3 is TGTGCCACACAACGTAGCGGGGAGCTGTTTTTT. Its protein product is CATQRSGELFF.

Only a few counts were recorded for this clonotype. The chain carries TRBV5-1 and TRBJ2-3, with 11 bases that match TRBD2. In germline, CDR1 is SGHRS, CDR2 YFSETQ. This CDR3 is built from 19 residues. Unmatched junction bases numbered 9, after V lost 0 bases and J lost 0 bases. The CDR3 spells CASSLGILAGEGSTDTQYF. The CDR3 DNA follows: TGCGCCAGCAGCTTGGGCATACTAGCGGGAGAGGGGAGCACAGATACGCAGTATTTT.

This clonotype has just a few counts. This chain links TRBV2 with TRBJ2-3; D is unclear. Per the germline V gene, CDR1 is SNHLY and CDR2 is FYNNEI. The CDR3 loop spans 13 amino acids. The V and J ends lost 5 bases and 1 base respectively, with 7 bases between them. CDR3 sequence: CASSNGGTDTQYF. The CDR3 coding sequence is TGTGCCAGCAGTAACGGTGGCACAGATACGCAGTATTTT.

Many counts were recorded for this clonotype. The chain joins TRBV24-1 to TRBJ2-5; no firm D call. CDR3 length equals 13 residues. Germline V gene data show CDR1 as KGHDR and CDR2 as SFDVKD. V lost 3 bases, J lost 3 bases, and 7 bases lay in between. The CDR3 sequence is CATSDPNKETQYF. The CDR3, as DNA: TGTGCCACCAGTGATCCTAATAAAGAGACCCAGTACTTC.

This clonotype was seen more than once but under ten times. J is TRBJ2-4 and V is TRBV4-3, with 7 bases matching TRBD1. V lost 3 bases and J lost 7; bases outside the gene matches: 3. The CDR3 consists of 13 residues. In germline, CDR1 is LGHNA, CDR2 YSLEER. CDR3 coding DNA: TGCGCCAGCAGCCAGGAGACAGGGAACATTCAGTACTTC. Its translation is CASSQETGNIQYF.

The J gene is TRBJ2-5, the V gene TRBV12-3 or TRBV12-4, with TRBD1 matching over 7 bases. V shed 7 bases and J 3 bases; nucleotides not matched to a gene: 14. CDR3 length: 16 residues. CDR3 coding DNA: TGTGCCAGCACCAGAGCGCCGAGGGGGCGAGAAGAGACCCAGTACTTC. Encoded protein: CASTRAPRGREETQYF.

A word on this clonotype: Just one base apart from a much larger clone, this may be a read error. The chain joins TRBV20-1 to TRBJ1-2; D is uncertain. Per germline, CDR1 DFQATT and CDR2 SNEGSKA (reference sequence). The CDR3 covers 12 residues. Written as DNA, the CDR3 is TGCAGGGCTAGGCGGCCGCGGTATGGCTACACCTTC. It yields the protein CRARRPRYGYTF.

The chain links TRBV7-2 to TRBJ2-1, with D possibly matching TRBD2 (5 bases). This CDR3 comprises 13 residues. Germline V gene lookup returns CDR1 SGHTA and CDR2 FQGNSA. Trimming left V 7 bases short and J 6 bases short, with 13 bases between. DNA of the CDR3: TGTGCCAGCAAGTTCATGGGAGTCAATGAGCAGTTCTTC. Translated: CASKFMGVNEQFF. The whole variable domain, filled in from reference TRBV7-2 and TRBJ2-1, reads GAGVSQSPSNKVTEKGKDVELRCDPISGHTALYWYRQSLGQGLEFLIYFQGNSAPDKSGLPSDRFSAERTGGSVSTLTIQRTQQEDSAVYLCASKFMGVNEQFFGPGTRLTVL.

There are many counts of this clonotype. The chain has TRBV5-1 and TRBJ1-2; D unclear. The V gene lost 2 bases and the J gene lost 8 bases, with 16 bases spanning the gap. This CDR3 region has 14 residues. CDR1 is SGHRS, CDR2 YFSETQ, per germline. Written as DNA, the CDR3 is TGCGCCAGCAGCTTATCGGACCGCCTATGGGGCTACACCTTC. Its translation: CASSLSDRLWGYTF.

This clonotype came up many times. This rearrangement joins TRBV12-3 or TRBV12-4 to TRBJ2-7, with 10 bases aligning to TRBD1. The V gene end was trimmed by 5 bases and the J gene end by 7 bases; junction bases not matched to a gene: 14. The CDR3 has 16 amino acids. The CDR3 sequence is CASSRTRDRGNPEQYF. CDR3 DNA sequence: TGTGCCAGCAGTAGGACCCGGGACAGGGGAAATCCGGAGCAGTACTTC.

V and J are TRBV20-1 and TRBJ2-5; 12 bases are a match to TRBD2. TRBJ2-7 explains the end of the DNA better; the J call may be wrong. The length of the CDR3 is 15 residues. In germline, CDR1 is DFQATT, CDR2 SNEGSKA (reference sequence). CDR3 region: CSARTASGGAHEQYF. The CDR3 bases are TGCAGTGCTAGGACGGCTAGCGGGGGGGCCCACGAGCAGTACTTC.

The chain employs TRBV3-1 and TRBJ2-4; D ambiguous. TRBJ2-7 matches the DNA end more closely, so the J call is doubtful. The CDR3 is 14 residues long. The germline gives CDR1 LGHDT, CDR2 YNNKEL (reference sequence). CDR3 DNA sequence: TGTGCCAGCAGCCAAGATAGAAGGCCCTACGAGCAGTACTTC. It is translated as CASSQDRRPYEQYF.

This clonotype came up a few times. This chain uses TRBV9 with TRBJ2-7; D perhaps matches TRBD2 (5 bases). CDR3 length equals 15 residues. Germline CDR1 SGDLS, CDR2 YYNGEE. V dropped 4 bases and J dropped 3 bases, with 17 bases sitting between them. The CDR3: CASSRRSEVNYEQYF. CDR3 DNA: TGTGCCAGCAGCCGACGCTCGGAGGTAAACTACGAGCAGTACTTC.

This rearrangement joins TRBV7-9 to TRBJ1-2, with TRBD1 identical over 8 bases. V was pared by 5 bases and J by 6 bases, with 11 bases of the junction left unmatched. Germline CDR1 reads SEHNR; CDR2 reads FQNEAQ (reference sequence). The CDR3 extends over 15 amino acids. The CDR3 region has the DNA TGTGCCAGCAGCCCCGGACAGGGCCGTTGGGATGGCTACACCTTC. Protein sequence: CASSPGQGRWDGYTF.

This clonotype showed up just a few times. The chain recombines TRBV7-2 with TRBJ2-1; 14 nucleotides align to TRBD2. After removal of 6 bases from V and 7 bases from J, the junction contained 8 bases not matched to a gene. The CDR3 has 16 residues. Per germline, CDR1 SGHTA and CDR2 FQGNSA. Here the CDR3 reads CASRPPGTSGSNEQFF. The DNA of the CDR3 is TGTGCCAGCAGGCCACCCGGGACTAGCGGGAGTAATGAGCAGTTCTTC.

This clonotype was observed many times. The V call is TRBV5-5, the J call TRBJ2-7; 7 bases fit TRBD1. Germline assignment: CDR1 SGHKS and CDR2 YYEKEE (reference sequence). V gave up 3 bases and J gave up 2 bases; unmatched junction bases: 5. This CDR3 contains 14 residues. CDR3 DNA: TGTGCCAGCAGCTCCGGGACAGTACCCTACGAGCAGTACTTC. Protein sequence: CASSSGTVPYEQYF.

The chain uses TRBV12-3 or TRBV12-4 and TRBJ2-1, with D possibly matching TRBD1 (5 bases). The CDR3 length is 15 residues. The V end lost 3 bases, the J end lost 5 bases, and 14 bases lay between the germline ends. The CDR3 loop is CASSFGADTNNEQFF. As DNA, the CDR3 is TGTGCCAGCAGTTTTGGGGCAGATACTAACAATGAGCAGTTCTTC.

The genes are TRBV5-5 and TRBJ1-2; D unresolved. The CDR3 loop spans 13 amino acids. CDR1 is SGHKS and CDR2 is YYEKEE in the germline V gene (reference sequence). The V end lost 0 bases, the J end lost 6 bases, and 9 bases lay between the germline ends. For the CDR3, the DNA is TGTGCCAGCAGCTTGGTGGTAGACCATGGCTACACCTTC. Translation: CASSLVVDHGYTF. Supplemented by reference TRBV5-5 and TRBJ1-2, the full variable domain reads DAGVTQSPTHLIKTRGQQVTLRCSPISGHKSVSWYQQVLGQGPQFIFQYYEKEERGRGNFPDRFSARQFPNYSSELNVNALLLGDSALYLCASSLVVDHGYTFGSGTRLTVV.

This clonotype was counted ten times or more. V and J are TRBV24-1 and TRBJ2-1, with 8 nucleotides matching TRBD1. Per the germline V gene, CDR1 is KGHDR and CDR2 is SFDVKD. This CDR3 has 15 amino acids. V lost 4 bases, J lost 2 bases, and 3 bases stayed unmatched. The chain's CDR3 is CATSDTGGPYNEQFF. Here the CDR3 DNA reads TGTGCCACCAGTGACACAGGGGGTCCCTACAATGAGCAGTTCTTC.